Each of the 21 T cell receptor beta chains below was sequenced from the same sample in a study of T cell clonality in common variable immunodeficiency. Sequenced by immunoSEQ multiplex PCR; TCRdb stores in-frame clones only, minus some. The sample presents 45,000 to 60,000 clones, none singletons. Sequenced: peripheral blood mononuclear cells. These receptors all stem from a person aged 18 to 75 in good health.

This clone was detected many times. The sequence runs out 3 residues before the end of the CDR3; the remainder is reconstructed from the germline J gene. V and J are TRBV20-1 and TRBJ1-2; 8 nucleotides align to TRBD1. The germline gives CDR1 DFQATT, CDR2 SNEGSKA (reference sequence). Unmatched junction bases numbered 8, after V lost 1 base and J lost 4 bases. The CDR3 has 15 amino acids. CDR3 protein: CSARVDRGPPYGYTF. The part of the CDR3 DNA that was read is TGCAGTGCTAGAGTCGACAGGGGTCCGCCCTATGGC.

This clone occurred a few times. The read ends 3 residues early relative to the CDR3; the germline J gene fills the gap. The J gene is TRBJ1-2, the V gene TRBV7-2, with D perhaps matching TRBD1 (5 bases). The CDR3 runs to 15 residues. CDR1 SGHTA and CDR2 FQGNSA come from the germline V gene. CDR3 DNA (partial): TGTGCCAGCAGCCCTGGACTAGCGGGGGTGTACGAC. Encoded protein: CASSPGLAGVYD. The CDR3 in full is CASSPGLAGVYDYTF.

This clone was seen many times. Read coverage stops 3 residues before the CDR3 terminus; the germline J gene supplies the remainder. This chain links TRBV20-1 with TRBJ2-5; TRBD2 might be the D (6 bases). Germline V gene data show CDR1 as DFQATT and CDR2 as SNEGSKA (reference sequence). Trimming stripped 0 bases from V and 0 bases from J, with 8 bases between. This CDR3 region has 14 residues. CDR3 sequence: CSARDGGYQETQYF. The sequenced part of the CDR3 DNA is TGCAGTGCTAGAGATGGAGGGTACCAAGAGACC.

This clone was seen at least ten times. With the read ending 3 residues before the CDR3 end, the germline J gene is used to fill in that end. V usage is TRBV2 and J usage is TRBJ2-7; no definite D call. Germline CDR1 SNHLY, CDR2 FYNNEI. CDR3 length equals 12 residues. V gave up 2 bases and J gave up 4 bases, with 6 bases separating them. The CDR3 bases that were read are TGTGCCAGCAGTGAACTGACTTACGAG. It yields the protein CASSELTYE. The full CDR3 sequence reads CASSELTYEQYF.

This clone was counted at least ten times. The read is 3 residues too short to cover the CDR3 end, so that end is filled in from the germline J gene. The chain has TRBV10-1 and TRBJ1-1; 8 nucleotides line up with TRBD1. Trimming cost V 4 bases and J 0 bases; bases outside gene matches: 7. The length of the CDR3 is 16 residues. The germline CDR1 and CDR2 sequences are WNHNN and SYGVQD (reference sequence). Incomplete CDR3 DNA: TGCGCCAGCAGTGGGAAAACAGGGGGATTGAACACTGAA. Protein: CASSGKTGGLNTE. The whole CDR3 protein reads CASSGKTGGLNTEAFF.

This clone was observed a few times. The CDR3 end is not reached by the read, which stops 3 residues before it; the germline J gene fills it in. The chain carries TRBV18 and TRBJ2-4; TRBD1 aligns across 8 bases. This CDR3 has 17 amino acids. From germline, CDR1 is KGHSH and CDR2 LQKENI. The CDR3 spells CASSPRQGPSTNYGQYF. Partial CDR3 DNA: TGTGCCAGCTCACCTCGACAGGGGCCTTCCACTAACTATGGT.

This clone was seen repeatedly, ten times or more. The read ends 3 residues shy of where the CDR3 ends; the end is completed using the germline J gene. This rearrangement joins TRBV20-1 to TRBJ1-6, with 7 bases aligning to TRBD1. The CDR3 totals 13 residues. Germline CDR1 reads DFQATT; CDR2 reads SNEGSKA (reference sequence). V shed 1 base and J 7 bases; nucleotides not matched to a gene: 1. CDR3 residues: CSARGTGNSPLHF. The part of the CDR3 DNA that was read is TGCAGTGCTAGAGGGACAGGAAATTCACCC.

Concerning this clone itself: It may be a read error: a sequence one base away is much more abundant. The CDR3 end falls 3 residues outside the read, so it is completed with the germline J gene. The J gene is TRBJ2-3, the V gene TRBV7-2, with D perhaps TRBD1 (6 bases). The CDR3 length is 14 residues. Germline V gene lookup returns CDR1 SGHTA and CDR2 FQGNSA. The DNA read from the CDR3 is TGTGCCAGCTCGAGGGGGAGTGGCAATCAGCCG. Protein product: CASSRGSGNQP. The CDR3 as a whole reads CASSRGSGNQPQYF.

This clone showed up many times. The CDR3 extends 3 residues past the end of the read, so its final part is completed from the germline J gene. The chain couples TRBV5-1 to TRBJ2-7, with a tentative D call TRBD2 (5 bases). The germline V gene has CDR1 SGHRS and CDR2 YFSETQ. The CDR3 runs to 13 residues. V lost 6 bases, J lost 4 bases, and 14 bases lay in between. The DNA read from the CDR3 is TGCGCCAGCAAAGGACTGGATGGGTACGAG. Translation gives CASKGLDGYE. The CDR3 in full is CASKGLDGYEQYF.

This clone was counted at least ten times. With the read ending 3 residues before the CDR3 end, the germline J gene is used to fill in that end. V and J are TRBV19 and TRBJ1-2; 7 bases match TRBD1. This CDR3 spans 13 amino acids. V was pared by 4 bases and J by 6 bases, with 5 bases of the junction left unmatched. The germline CDR1 and CDR2 sequences are LNHDA and SQIVND (reference sequence). The covered CDR3 bases are TGTGCCAGTAGTAGACAGGGTCAGGATGGC. Its translation: CASSRQGQDG. The CDR3 in its entirety is CASSRQGQDGYTF.

To note about this clone: With the read ending 3 residues before the CDR3 end, the germline J gene is used to fill in that end. The rearrangement uses TRBV7-9 and TRBJ1-4, with TRBD1 matching over 9 bases. V trimming: 11 bases; J trimming: 5 bases; junction bases outside the gene matches: 12. This CDR3 region has 15 residues. The germline V gene has CDR1 SEHNR and CDR2 FQNEAQ (reference sequence). The CDR3 is CACTLGGTGNEKLFF. CDR3 DNA, as far as it was read: TGTGCCTGCACTTTGGGAGGGACAGGGAATGAAAAA.

This clone was detected many times. The sequence runs out 3 residues before the end of the CDR3; the remainder is reconstructed from the germline J gene. V usage is TRBV12-3 or TRBV12-4 and J usage is TRBJ1-5, with 8 bases lining up with TRBD1. V gave up 1 base and J gave up 4 bases; unmatched junction bases: 0. This CDR3 region has 14 residues. This CDR3 reads CASSLGTGNQPQHF. The CDR3 bases that were read are TGTGCCAGCAGTTTAGGGACAGGGAATCAGCCC.

At least ten counts were recorded for this clone. The missing CDR3 end, 3 residues past where the read stops, is filled in from the germline J gene. The chain joins TRBV12-3 or TRBV12-4 to TRBJ2-1; perhaps TRBD1 as D (5 bases). V dropped 6 bases and J dropped 5 bases, with 8 bases sitting between them. This CDR3 region has 12 residues. The CDR3 here is CASSTTDNEQFF. The DNA read from the CDR3 is TGTGCCAGCAGCACGACAGACAATGAG.

This clone has a count of ten or more. The CDR3 loop is CASSPRGSDGYTF. The CDR3 bases that were read are TGTGCCAGCTCACCACGAGGGTCGGATGGC. V is TRBV18 and J is TRBJ1-2; D gene uncertain. The read terminates 3 residues before the CDR3 end, so the remaining end is supplied by the germline J gene. V lost 1 base to trimming and J lost 6 bases, with 9 bases between them. This CDR3 is 13 amino acids long. Germline CDR1 is KGHSH and CDR2 is LQKENI. Full variable domain (rest looked up from reference TRBV18 and TRBJ1-2): NAGVMQNPRHLVRRRGQEARLRCSPMKGHSHVYWYRQLPEEGLKFMVYLQKENIIDESGMPKERFSAEFPKEGPSILRIQQVVRGDSAAYFCASSPRGSDGYTFGSGTRLTVV.

This clone appeared many times. From the germline J gene comes the end of the CDR3, since the read stops 3 residues before it. The V call is TRBV20-1, the J call TRBJ2-6, with a possible D match to TRBD1 (5 bases). Germline CDR1 and CDR2: DFQATT and SNEGSKA (reference sequence). The CDR3 consists of 13 residues. V lost 5 bases to trimming and J lost 1 base, with 6 bases between them. CDR3 loop: CSAGASGANVLTF. The sequenced part of the CDR3 DNA is TGCAGTGCTGGGGCGTCTGGGGCCAACGTC.

In this sample, this clone turned up many times. The CDR3 end lies 3 residues beyond the end of the read and is filled in from the germline J gene. This chain joins TRBV28 and TRBJ1-2; 7 bases map to TRBD1. The germline V gene encodes CDR1 MDHEN and CDR2 SYDVKM. This CDR3 has 15 residues. Losses at the gene ends were 5 bases for V and 4 bases for J; bases not matched to a gene: 10. The chain's CDR3 is CASSRDRIKVYGYTF. CDR3 DNA, as far as it was read: TGTGCCAGCAGTCGGGACAGAATAAAGGTCTATGGC.

This clone showed up many times. The CDR3 end lies 3 residues beyond the end of the read and is filled in from the germline J gene. This chain uses TRBV5-4 with TRBJ2-5; TRBD1 is a possible D gene (5 bases). Trimming took 4 bases from V and 2 from J, leaving 15 bases between them. Germline V gives CDR1 SGHNT, CDR2 YYREEE (reference sequence). This CDR3 has 15 amino acids. The sequenced part of the CDR3 DNA is TGTGCCAGCAGCCCAACGATGACAGCTCAAGAGACC. Residues: CASSPTMTAQET. The CDR3, in full, reads CASSPTMTAQETQYF. The full variable domain, with the rest looked up from reference TRBV5-4 and TRBJ2-5, is ETGVTQSPTHLIKTRGQQVTLRCSSQSGHNTVSWYQQALGQGPQFIFQYYREEENGRGNFPPRFSGLQFPNYSSELNVNALELDDSALYLCASSPTMTAQETQYFGPGTRLLVL.

This clone was found many times. The read ends 3 residues shy of where the CDR3 ends; the end is completed using the germline J gene. The J gene is TRBJ2-3, the V gene TRBV9, with 7 positions matching TRBD2. The CDR3 length is 17 residues. V shed 0 bases and J 0 bases; nucleotides not matched to a gene: 7. The germline V gene encodes CDR1 SGDLS and CDR2 YYNGEE. The covered CDR3 bases are TGTGCCAGCAGCGTAGATGGGAGGGGTCGAAGCACAGATACG. Translated: CASSVDGRGRSTDT. The whole CDR3 is CASSVDGRGRSTDTQYF.

This clone was found a few times. The CDR3 end lies 3 residues beyond the end of the read and is filled in from the germline J gene. The same CDR3 is also encoded by other DNA sequences in this sample. V usage is TRBV30 and J usage is TRBJ1-3, with TRBD1 matching over 7 bases. There are 12 residues in the CDR3. Looked up from germline, CDR1 is GTSNPN and CDR2 is SVGIG (reference sequence). With 7 bases clipped from V and 4 bases from J, the junction kept 4 bases outside the gene matches. CDR3 protein: CASQGLGNTIYF. The part of the CDR3 DNA that was read is TGTGCCTCACAGGGGCTGGGAAACACC.

By share, this clone ranks as medium-sized. Sequencing ends 3 residues short of the CDR3 end; the germline J gene provides the rest. The chain is built from TRBV20-1 and TRBJ2-3; maybe TRBD2 (6 bases). From germline, CDR1 is DFQATT and CDR2 SNEGSKA (reference sequence). Between the trimmed V and J ends, which lost 6 bases and 6 bases, there was a span of 19 bases. The CDR3 runs to 14 residues. CDR3 bases read: TGCAGTGCGCCCCCTGGGGGACTTGGGGATACG. It is translated as CSAPPGGLGDT. The whole CDR3 region reads CSAPPGGLGDTQYF.

This clone was counted at least ten times. The CDR3 end is not reached by the read, which stops 3 residues before it; the germline J gene fills it in. V gene TRBV5-1 combines with J gene TRBJ2-1, with 10 bases lining up with TRBD1. From germline, CDR1 is SGHRS and CDR2 YFSETQ. The CDR3 consists of 15 residues. With 1 base clipped from V and 8 bases from J, the junction kept 6 bases outside the gene matches. The part of the CDR3 DNA that was read is TGCGCCAGCAGCTTGTACGGGACAGGGGTCGATGAG. Encoded protein: CASSLYGTGVDE. In full, the CDR3 is CASSLYGTGVDEQFF.